Detailed here is one T cell receptor beta chain. This sample was included in a study of PD-L1 blockade in urothelial cancer. Study details: Intravenous atezolizumab, 1,200 mg every 3 weeks, was begun by patients in the mid-2010s.

This CDR3 comprises 14 residues. In germline, CDR1 is MNHEY, CDR2 SVGAGI. V shed 7 bases and J 6 bases; nucleotides not matched to a gene: 2. Indicated time point: pretreatment peripheral blood. Locally advanced or metastatic urothelial carcinoma was diagnosed in the patients. Patients each gave 1 to 8 samples, pretreatment and on-treatment. A spike-in of synthetic TCR analog templates was added to each PCR. Sequenced by immunoSEQ multiplex PCR; TCRdb stores in-frame clones only, minus some. The repertoire has roughly 95,000 clones, around 86% of them found once; the top ten carry 1.5% to 2%. The chain links TRBV6-5 to TRBJ1-6; TRBD1 matches at 11 bases. The material sequenced was PBMCs, taken around atezolizumab (anti-PD-L1) treatment. This clonotype was obtained from a man between 60 and 70 years old with urothelial cancer. The CDR3 loop reads CASTGQGVNSPLHF. DNA of the CDR3: TGTGCCAGCACGGGACAGGGGGTTAATTCACCCCTCCACTTT.